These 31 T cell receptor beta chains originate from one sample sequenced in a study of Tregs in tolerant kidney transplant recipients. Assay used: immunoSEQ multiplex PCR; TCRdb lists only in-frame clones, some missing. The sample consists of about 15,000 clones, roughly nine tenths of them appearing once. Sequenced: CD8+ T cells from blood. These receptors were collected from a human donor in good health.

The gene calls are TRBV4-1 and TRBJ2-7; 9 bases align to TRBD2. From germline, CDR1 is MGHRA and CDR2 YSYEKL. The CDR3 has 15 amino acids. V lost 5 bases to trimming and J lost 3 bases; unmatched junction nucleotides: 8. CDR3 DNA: TGCGCCAGCAGCATCAGCGGGGGGTCCGACTACGAGCAGTACTTC. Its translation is CASSISGGSDYEQYF.

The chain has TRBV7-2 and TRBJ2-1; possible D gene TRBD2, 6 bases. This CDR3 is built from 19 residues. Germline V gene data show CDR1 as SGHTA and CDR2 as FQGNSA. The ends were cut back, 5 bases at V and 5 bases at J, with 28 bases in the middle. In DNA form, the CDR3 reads TGTGCCAGCAGCAAAAGAGGTCTCGGTCGGGGGACCGCCGACAATGAGCAGTTCTTC. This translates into CASSKRGLGRGTADNEQFF.

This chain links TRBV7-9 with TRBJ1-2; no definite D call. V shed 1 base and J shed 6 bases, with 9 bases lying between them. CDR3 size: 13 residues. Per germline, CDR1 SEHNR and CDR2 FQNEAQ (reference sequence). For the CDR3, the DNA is TGTGCCAGCAGCTTAGAAGCGACCAATGGCTACACCTTC. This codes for CASSLEATNGYTF.

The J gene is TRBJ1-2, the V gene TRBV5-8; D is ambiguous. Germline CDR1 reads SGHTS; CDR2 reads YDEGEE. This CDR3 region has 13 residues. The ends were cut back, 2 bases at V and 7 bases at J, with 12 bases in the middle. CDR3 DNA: TGTGCCAGCAGCTTTGGCCCGGCCGGTGGCTACACCTTC. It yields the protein CASSFGPAGGYTF.

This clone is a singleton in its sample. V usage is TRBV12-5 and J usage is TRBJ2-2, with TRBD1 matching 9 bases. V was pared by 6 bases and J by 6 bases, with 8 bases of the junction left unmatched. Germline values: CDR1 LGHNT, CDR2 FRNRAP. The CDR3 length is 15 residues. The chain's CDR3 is CASGQGTGRAGELFF. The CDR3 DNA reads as TGTGCTAGTGGACAAGGGACAGGGCGGGCCGGGGAGCTGTTTTTT.

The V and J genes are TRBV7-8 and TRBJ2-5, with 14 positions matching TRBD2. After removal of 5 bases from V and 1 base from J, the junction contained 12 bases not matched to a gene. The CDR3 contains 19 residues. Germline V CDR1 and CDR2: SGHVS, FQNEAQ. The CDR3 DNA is TGTGCCAGCAGCCTGAGCCAGGGACTAGCGGGGGTAGCCCAAGAGACCCAGTACTTC. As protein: CASSLSQGLAGVAQETQYF. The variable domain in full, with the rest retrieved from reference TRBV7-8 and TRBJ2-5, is GAGVSQSPRYKVAKRGQDVALRCDPISGHVSLFWYQQALGQGPEFLTYFQNEAQLDKSGLPSDRFFAERPEGSVSTLKIQRTQQEDSAVYLCASSLSQGLAGVAQETQYFGPGTRLLVL.

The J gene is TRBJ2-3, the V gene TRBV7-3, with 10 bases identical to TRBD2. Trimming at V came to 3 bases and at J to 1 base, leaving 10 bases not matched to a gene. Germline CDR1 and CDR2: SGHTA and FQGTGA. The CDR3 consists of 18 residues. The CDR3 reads CASSFPSGGSRGTDTQYF. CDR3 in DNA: TGTGCCAGCAGCTTCCCTAGCGGGGGTTCTCGAGGCACAGATACGCAGTATTTT.

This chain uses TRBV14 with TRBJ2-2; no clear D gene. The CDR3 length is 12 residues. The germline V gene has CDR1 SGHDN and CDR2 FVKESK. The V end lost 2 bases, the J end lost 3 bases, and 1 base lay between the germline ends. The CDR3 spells CASSQYTGELFF. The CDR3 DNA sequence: TGTGCCAGCAGCCAATACACCGGGGAGCTGTTTTTT.

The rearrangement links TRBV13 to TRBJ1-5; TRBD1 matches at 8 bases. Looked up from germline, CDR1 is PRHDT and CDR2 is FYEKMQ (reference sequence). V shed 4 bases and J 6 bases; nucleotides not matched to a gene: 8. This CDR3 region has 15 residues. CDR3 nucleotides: TGTGCCAGCAGCTCGGACAGGGAAATGGGTCAGCCCCAGCATTTT. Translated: CASSSDREMGQPQHF.

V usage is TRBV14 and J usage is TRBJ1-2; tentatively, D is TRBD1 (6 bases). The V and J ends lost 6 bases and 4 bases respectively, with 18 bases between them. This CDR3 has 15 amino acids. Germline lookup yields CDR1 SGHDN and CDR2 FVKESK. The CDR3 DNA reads TGTGCCAGCAGACCCACAGGGTCGGGATTCTATGGCTACACCTTC. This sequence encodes CASRPTGSGFYGYTF.

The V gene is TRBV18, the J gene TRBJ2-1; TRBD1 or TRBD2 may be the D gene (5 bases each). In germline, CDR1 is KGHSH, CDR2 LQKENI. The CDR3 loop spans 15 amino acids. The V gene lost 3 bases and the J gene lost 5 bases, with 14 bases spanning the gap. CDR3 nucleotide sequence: TGTGCCAGCTCACCGAAGAGGGACCCGGACAATGAGCAGTTCTTC. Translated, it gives CASSPKRDPDNEQFF.

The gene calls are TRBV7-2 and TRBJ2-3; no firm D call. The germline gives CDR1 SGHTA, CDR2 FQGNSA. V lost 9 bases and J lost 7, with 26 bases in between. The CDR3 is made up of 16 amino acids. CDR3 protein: CARTPRWSLPTYTQYF. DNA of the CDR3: TGTGCCAGGACCCCTAGGTGGAGCCTTCCCACTTATACGCAGTATTTT. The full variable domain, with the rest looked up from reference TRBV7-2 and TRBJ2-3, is GAGVSQSPSNKVTEKGKDVELRCDPISGHTALYWYRQSLGQGLEFLIYFQGNSAPDKSGLPSDRFSAERTGGSVSTLTIQRTQQEDSAVYLCARTPRWSLPTYTQYFGPGTRLTVL.

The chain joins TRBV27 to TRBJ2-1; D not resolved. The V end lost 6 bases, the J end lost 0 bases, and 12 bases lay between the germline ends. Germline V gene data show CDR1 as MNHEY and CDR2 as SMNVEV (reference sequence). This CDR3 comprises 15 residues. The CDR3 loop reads CASRFLTSSYNEQFF. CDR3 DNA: TGTGCCAGCAGATTCCTAACGAGCTCCTACAATGAGCAGTTCTTC.

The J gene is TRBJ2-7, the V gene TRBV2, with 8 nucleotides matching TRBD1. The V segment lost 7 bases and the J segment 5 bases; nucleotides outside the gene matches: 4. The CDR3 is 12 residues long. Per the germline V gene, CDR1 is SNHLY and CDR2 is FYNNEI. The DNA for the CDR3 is TGTGCCAGCATGGCGGACAGGGACGAGCAGTACTTC. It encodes CASMADRDEQYF.

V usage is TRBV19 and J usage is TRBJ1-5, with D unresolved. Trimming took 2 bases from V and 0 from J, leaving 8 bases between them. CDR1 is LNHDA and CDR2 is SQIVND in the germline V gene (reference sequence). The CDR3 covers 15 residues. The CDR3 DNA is TGTGCCAGTAGTATAAGAGCATATAGCAATCAGCCCCAGCATTTT. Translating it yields CASSIRAYSNQPQHF.

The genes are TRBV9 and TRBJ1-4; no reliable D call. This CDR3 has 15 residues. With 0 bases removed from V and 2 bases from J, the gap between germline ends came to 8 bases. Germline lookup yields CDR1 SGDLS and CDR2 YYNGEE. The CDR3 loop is CASSVETRTNEKLFF. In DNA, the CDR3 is TGTGCCAGCAGCGTAGAGACTCGTACTAATGAAAAACTGTTTTTT.

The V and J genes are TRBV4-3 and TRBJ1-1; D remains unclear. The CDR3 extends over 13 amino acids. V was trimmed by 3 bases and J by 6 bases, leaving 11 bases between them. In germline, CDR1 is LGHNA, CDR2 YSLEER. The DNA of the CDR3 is TGCGCCAGCAGCCATAACGCCGGGTCTGAAGCTTTCTTT. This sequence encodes CASSHNAGSEAFF.

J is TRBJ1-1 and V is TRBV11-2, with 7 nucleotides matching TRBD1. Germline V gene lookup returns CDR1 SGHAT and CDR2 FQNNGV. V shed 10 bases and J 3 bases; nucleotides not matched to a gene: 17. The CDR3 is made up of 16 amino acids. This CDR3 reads CATTGELGEGDTEAFF. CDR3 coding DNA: TGTGCCACCACAGGGGAACTTGGGGAAGGGGACACTGAAGCTTTCTTT.

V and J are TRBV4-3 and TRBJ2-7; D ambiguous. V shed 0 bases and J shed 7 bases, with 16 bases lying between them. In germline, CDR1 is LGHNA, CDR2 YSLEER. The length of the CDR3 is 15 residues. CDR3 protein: CASSQDLWWAREQYF. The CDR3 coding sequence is TGCGCCAGCAGCCAAGATTTATGGTGGGCGAGGGAGCAGTACTTC.

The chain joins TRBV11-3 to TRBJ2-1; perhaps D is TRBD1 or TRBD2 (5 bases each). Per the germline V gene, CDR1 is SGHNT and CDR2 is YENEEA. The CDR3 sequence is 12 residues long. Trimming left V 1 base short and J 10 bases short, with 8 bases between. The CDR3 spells CASSLVRGEQFF. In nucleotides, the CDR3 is TGTGCCAGCAGCTTAGTTCGGGGCGAGCAGTTCTTC.

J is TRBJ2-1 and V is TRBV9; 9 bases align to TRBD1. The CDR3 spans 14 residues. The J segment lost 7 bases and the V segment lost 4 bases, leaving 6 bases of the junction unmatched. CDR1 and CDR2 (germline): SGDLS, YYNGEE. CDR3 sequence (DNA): TGTGCCAGCAGCAAGGGGACAGGGCAAAATGAGCAGTTCTTC. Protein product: CASSKGTGQNEQFF.

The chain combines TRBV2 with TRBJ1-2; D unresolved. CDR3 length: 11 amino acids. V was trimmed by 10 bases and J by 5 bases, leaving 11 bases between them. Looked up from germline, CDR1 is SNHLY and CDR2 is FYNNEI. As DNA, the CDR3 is TGTGCCACCGTACAGTTATATGGCTACACCTTC. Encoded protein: CATVQLYGYTF.

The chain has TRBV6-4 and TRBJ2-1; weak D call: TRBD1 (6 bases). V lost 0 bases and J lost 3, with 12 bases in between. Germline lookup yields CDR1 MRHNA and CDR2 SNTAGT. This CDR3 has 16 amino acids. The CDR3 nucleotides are TGTGCCAGCAGTGACTCGGGTAAGGGACACTACAATGAGCAGTTCTTC. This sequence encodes CASSDSGKGHYNEQFF.

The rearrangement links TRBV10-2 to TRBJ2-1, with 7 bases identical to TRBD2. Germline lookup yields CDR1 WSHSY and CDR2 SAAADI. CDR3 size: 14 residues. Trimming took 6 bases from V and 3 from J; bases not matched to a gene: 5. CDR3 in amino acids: CASSPGTNYNEQFF. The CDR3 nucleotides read TGCGCCAGCAGCCCCGGGACTAACTACAATGAGCAGTTCTTC.

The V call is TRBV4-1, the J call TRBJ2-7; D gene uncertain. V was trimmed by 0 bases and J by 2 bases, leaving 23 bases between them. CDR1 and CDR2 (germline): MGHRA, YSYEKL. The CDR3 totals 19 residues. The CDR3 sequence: CASSQEWYYRAYSPYEQYF. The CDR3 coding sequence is TGCGCCAGCAGCCAAGAATGGTACTACCGAGCGTATAGTCCCTACGAGCAGTACTTC.

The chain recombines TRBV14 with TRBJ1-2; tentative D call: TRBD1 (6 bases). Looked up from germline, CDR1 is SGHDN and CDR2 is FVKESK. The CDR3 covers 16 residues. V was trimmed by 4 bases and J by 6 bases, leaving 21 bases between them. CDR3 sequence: CASSLLTRGPRDGYTF. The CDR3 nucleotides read TGTGCCAGCAGCCTCCTTACCCGGGGGCCTCGGGATGGCTACACCTTC.

DNA of the CDR3: TGTGCCAGCTGGACCTCCAGCGATACTAAAGAGACCCAGTACTTC. This gives the protein CASWTSSDTKETQYF. The rearrangement links TRBV27 to TRBJ2-5; D is undetermined. This CDR3 has 15 amino acids. Germline lookup yields CDR1 MNHEY and CDR2 SMNVEV (reference sequence). With 8 bases removed from V and 3 bases from J, the gap between germline ends came to 19 bases.

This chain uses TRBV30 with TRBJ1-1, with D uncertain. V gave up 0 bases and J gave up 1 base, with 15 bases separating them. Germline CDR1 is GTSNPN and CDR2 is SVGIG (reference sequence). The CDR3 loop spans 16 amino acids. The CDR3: CAWSVKRVGGNTEAFF. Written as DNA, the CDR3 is TGTGCCTGGAGTGTAAAGAGGGTGGGCGGGAACACTGAAGCTTTCTTT.

The CDR3 DNA reads as TGTGCCATCAGTGAGCCCCCAGAAGTCCGGCCAGGTGGGGCCAACGTCCTGACTTTC. This sequence encodes CAISEPPEVRPGGANVLTF. The chain uses TRBV10-3 and TRBJ2-6, with unresolved D. Germline loops: CDR1 ENHRY, CDR2 SYGVKD. CDR3 size: 19 residues. Between the trimmed V and J ends, which lost 2 bases and 3 bases, there was a span of 20 bases.

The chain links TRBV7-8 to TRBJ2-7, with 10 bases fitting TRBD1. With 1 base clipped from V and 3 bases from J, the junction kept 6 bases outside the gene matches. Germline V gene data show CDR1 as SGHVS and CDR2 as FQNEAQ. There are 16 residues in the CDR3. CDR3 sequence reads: CASSLDLGQGNYEQYF. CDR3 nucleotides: TGTGCCAGCAGCTTAGACCTGGGACAGGGGAACTACGAGCAGTACTTC. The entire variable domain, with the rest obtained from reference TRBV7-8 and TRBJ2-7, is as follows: GAGVSQSPRYKVAKRGQDVALRCDPISGHVSLFWYQQALGQGPEFLTYFQNEAQLDKSGLPSDRFFAERPEGSVSTLKIQRTQQEDSAVYLCASSLDLGQGNYEQYFGPGTRLTVT.

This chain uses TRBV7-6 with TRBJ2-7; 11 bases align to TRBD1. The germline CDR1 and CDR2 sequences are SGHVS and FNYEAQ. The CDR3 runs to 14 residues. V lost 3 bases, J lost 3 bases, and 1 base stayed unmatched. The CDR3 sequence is CASSLDRGLYEQYF. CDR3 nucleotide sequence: TGTGCCAGCAGCTTGGACAGGGGGCTCTACGAGCAGTACTTC. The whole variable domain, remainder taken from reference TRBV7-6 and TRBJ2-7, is GAGVSQSPRYKVTKRGQDVALRCDPISGHVSLYWYRQALGQGPEFLTYFNYEAQQDKSGLPNDRFSAERPEGSISTLTIQRTEQRDSAMYRCASSLDRGLYEQYFGPGTRLTVT.